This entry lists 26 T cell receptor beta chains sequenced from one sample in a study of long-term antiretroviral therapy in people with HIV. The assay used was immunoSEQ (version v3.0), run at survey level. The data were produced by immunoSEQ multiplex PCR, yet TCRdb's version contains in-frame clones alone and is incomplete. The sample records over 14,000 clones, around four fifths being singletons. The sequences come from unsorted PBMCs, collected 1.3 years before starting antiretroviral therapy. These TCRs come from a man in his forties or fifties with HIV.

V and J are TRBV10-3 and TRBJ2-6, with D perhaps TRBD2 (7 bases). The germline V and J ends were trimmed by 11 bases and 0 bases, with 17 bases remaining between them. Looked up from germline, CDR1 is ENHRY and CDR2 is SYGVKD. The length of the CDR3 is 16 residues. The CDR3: CAVGAGVDSGANVLTF. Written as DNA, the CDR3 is TGTGCCGTGGGGGCGGGGGTCGACTCTGGGGCCAACGTCCTGACTTTC.

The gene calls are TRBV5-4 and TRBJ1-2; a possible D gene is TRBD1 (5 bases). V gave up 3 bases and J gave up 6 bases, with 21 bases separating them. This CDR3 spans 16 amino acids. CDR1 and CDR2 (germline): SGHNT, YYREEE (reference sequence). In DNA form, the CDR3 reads TGTGCCAGCAGCTCCGCCGTGGGGCTCTACGAGAATGGCTACACCTTC. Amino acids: CASSSAVGLYENGYTF.

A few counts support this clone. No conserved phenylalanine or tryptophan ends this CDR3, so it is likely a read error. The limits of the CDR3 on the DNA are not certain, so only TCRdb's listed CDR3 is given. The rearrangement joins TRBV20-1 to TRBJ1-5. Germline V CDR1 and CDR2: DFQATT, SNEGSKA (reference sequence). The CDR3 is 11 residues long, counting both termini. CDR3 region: CSARDKGPGRY.

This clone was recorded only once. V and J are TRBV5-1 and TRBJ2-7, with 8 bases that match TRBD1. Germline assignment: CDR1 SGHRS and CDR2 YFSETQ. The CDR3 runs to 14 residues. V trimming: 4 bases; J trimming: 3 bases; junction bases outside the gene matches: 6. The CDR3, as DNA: TGCGCCAGCAGCCAACAGGGGGAGGACTACGAGCAGTACTTC. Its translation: CASSQQGEDYEQYF.

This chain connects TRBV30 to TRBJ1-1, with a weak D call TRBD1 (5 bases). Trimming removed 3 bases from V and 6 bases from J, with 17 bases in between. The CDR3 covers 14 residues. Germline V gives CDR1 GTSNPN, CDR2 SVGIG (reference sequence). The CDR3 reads CAWRKEGVRAEAFF. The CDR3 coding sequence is TGTGCCTGGAGGAAAGAAGGGGTTAGGGCTGAAGCTTTCTTT. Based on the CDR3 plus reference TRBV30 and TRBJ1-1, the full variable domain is SQTIHQWPATLVQPVGSPLSLECTVEGTSNPNLYWYRQAAGRGLQLLFYSVGIGQISSEVPQNLSASRPQDRQFILSSKKLLLSDSGFYLCAWRKEGVRAEAFFGQGTRLTVV.

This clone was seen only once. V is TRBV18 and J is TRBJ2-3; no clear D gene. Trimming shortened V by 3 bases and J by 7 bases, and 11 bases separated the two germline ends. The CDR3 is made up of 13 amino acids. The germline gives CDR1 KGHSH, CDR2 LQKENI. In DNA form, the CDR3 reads TGTGCCAGCTCACCTGGCTGGATCAATACGCAGTATTTT. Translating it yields CASSPGWINTQYF.

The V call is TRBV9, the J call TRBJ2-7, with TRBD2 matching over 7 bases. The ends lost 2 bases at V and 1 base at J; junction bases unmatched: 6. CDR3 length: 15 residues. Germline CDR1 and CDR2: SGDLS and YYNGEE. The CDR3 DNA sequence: TGTGCCAGCAGCGTCAGCGGGGCTTCATCCTACGAGCAGTACTTC. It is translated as CASSVSGASSYEQYF.

CDR3 in amino acids: CASSPIRDRVNEKLFF. Written as DNA, the CDR3 is TGCGCCAGCAGCCCCATCCGGGACAGGGTCAATGAAAAACTGTTTTTT. The rearrangement uses TRBV4-1 and TRBJ1-4; 9 bases are shared with TRBD1. The CDR3 totals 16 residues. The germline V gene encodes CDR1 MGHRA and CDR2 YSYEKL. The J segment lost 5 bases and the V segment lost 4 bases, leaving 8 bases of the junction unmatched.

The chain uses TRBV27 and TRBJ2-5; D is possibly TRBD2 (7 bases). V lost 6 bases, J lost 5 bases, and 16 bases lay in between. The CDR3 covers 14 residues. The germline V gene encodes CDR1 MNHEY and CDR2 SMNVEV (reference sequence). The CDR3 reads CASSFRGARETQYF. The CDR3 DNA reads TGTGCCAGCAGCTTCCGGGGGGCGAGGGAGACCCAGTACTTC.

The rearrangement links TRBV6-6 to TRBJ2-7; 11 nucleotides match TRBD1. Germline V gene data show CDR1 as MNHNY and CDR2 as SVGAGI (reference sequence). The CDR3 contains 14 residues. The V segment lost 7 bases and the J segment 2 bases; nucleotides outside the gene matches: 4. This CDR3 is CASTPGQGAYEQYF. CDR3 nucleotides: TGTGCCAGCACCCCGGGACAGGGGGCCTACGAGCAGTACTTC.

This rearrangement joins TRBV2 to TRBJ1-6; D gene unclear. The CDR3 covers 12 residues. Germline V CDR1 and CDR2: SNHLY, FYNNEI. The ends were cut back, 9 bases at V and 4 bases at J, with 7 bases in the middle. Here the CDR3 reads CARREYNSPLHF. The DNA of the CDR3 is TGTGCCAGGCGGGAGTATAATTCACCCCTCCACTTT.

CDR3 region: CASSYLTSGPDEQYF. The CDR3 nucleotides read TGTGCCAGCAGCTACCTGACTAGCGGACCGGACGAGCAGTACTTC. V usage is TRBV12-1 and J usage is TRBJ2-7; the D call TRBD2 from the table was never checked on the DNA. TRBV12-1 represents a pseudogene. The CDR3 has 15 amino acids.

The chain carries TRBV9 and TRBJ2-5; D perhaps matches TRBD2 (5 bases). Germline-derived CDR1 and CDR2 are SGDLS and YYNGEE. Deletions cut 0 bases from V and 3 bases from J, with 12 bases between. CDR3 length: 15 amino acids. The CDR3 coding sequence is TGTGCCAGCAGCGTAGCCGGGTGGGGAGAAGAGACCCAGTACTTC. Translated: CASSVAGWGEETQYF. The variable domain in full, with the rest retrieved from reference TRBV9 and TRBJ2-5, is DSGVTQTPKHLITATGQRVTLRCSPRSGDLSVYWYQQSLDQGLQFLIQYYNGEERAKGNILERFSAQQFPDLHSELNLSSLELGDSALYFCASSVAGWGEETQYFGPGTRLLVL.

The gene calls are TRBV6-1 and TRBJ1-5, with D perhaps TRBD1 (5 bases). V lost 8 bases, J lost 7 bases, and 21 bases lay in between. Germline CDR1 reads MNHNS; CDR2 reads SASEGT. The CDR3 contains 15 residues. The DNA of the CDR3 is TGTGCCAGCTTGGAGGCGGGACTTGGGAGACAGCCCCAGCATTTT. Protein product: CASLEAGLGRQPQHF.

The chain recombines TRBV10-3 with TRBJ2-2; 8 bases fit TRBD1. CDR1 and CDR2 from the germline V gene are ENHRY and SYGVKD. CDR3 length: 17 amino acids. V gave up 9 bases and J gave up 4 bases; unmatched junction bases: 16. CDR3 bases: TGTGCCATATCCACCGGGACAGGTAGCCGAGGCACCGGGGAGCTGTTTTTT. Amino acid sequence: CAISTGTGSRGTGELFF.

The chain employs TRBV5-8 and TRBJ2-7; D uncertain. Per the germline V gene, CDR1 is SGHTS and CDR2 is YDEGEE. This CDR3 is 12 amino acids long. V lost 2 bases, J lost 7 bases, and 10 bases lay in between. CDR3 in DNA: TGTGCCAGCAGCTTCTCATCGAGAGAGCAGTACTTC. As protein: CASSFSSREQYF.

This chain's CDR3 is CASSRDGLSSYEQYF. Written as DNA, the CDR3 is TGCGCCAGCAGCCGGGACGGATTAAGCTCCTACGAGCAGTACTTC. The gene calls are TRBV5-1 and TRBJ2-7; D might be TRBD1 or TRBD2, each matching 5 bases. V was pared by 4 bases and J by 0 bases, with 14 bases between. The germline V gene encodes CDR1 SGHRS and CDR2 YFSETQ. The CDR3 has 15 residues. The full variable domain, with the rest looked up from reference TRBV5-1 and TRBJ2-7, is KAGVTQTPRYLIKTRGQQVTLSCSPISGHRSVSWYQQTPGQGLQFLFEYFSETQRNKGNFPGRFSGRQFSNSRSEMNVSTLELGDSALYLCASSRDGLSSYEQYFGPGTRLTVT.

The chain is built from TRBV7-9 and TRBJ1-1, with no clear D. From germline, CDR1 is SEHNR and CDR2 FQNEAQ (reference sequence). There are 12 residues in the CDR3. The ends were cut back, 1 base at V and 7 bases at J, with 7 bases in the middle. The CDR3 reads CASSLEVGEAFF. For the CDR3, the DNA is TGTGCCAGCAGCTTAGAGGTTGGTGAAGCTTTCTTT.

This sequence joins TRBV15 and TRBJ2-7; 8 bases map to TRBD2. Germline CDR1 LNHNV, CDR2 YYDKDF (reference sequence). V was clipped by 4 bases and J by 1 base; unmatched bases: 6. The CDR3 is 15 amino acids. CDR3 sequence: CATSTGGLQSYEQYF. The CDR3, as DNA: TGTGCCACCAGCACGGGGGGGCTACAATCCTACGAGCAGTACTTC. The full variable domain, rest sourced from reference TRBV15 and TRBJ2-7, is DAMVIQNPRYQVTQFGKPVTLSCSQTLNHNVMYWYQQKSSQAPKLLFHYYDKDFNNEADTPDNFQSRRPNTSFCFLDIRSPGLGDTAMYLCATSTGGLQSYEQYFGPGTRLTVT.

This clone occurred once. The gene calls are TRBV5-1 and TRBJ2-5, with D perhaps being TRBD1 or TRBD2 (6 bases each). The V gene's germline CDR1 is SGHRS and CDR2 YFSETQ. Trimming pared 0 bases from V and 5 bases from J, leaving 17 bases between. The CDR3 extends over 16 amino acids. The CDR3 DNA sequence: TGCGCCAGCAGCTTGGCGAGGGGGGCTGACTTGGAGACCCAGTACTTC. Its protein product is CASSLARGADLETQYF. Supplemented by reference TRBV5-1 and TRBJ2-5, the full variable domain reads KAGVTQTPRYLIKTRGQQVTLSCSPISGHRSVSWYQQTPGQGLQFLFEYFSETQRNKGNFPGRFSGRQFSNSRSEMNVSTLELGDSALYLCASSLARGADLETQYFGPGTRLLVL.

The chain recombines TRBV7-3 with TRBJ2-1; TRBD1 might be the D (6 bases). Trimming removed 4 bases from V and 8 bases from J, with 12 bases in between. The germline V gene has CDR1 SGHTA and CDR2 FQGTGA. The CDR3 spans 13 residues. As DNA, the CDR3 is TGTGCCAGCAGCTCCACAGGGCGCGATGAGCAGTTCTTC. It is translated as CASSSTGRDEQFF.

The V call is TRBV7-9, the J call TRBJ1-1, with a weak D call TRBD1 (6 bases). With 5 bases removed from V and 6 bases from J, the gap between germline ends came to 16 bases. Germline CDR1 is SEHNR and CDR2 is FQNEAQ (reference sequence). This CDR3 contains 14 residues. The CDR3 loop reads CASSPTGPSPEAFF. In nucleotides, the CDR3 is TGTGCCAGCAGCCCGACAGGTCCCTCCCCTGAAGCTTTCTTT.

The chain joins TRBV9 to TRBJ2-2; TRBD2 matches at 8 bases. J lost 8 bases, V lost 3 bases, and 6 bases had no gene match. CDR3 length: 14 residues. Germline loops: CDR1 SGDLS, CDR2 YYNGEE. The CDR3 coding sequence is TGTGCCAGCAGCGAGGGACTAGAAGGTGGGGAGCTGTTTTTT. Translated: CASSEGLEGGELFF.

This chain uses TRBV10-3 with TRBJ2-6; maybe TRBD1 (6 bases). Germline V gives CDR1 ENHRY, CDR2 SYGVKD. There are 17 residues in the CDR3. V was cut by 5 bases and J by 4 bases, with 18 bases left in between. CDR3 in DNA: TGTGCCATCAGTTCGCGGAACAGGGTAGAGGGGGCCAACGTCCTGACTTTC. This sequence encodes CAISSRNRVEGANVLTF.

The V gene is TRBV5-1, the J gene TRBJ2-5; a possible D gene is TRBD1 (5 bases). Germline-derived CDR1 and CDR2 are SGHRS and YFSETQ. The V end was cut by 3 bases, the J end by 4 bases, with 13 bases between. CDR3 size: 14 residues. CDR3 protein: CASSWSQGRETQYF. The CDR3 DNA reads TGCGCCAGCAGCTGGTCGCAGGGAAGAGAGACCCAGTACTTC.

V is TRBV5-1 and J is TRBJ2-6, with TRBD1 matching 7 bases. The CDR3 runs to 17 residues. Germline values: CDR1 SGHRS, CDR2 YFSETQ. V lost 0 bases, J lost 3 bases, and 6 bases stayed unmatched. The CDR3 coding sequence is TGCGCCAGCAGCTTGGTTAAAGGGGGCGGTGGGGCCAACGTCCTGACTTTC. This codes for CASSLVKGGGGANVLTF. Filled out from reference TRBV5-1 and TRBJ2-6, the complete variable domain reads KAGVTQTPRYLIKTRGQQVTLSCSPISGHRSVSWYQQTPGQGLQFLFEYFSETQRNKGNFPGRFSGRQFSNSRSEMNVSTLELGDSALYLCASSLVKGGGGANVLTFGAGSRLTVL.